Following are 25 T cell receptor beta chains from one sample sequenced in a study of patients and donors after allogeneic stem cell transplantation. TCRdb passed the RT-PCR reads through MiXCR, listing each CDR3 protein once. Of more than 850,000 distinct CDR3 sequences in the sample, roughly 18% are singletons; the top ten hold approximately 5.9%. The specimen was blood, either unsorted or a sorted T cell fraction (not recorded which). The receptors were sampled from a human donor who was either an allogeneic HSCT recipient or a stem cell or donor lymphocyte infusion donor (not recorded which). It is not recorded whose cells these are; they may come from a transplant donor.

The chain has TRBV20-1 and TRBJ2-3, with 7 bases fitting TRBD2. V trimming: 6 bases; J trimming: 6 bases; junction bases outside the gene matches: 12. CDR3 size: 14 residues. CDR1 is DFQATT, CDR2 SNEGSKA, per germline (reference sequence). The CDR3 sequence is CSAAVRAGEDTQYF. For the CDR3, the DNA is TGCAGTGCCGCAGTCAGGGCGGGGGAGGATACGCAGTATTTT.

The rearrangement joins TRBV7-9 to TRBJ2-7; unclear D gene. Germline CDR1 is SEHNR and CDR2 is FQNEAQ (reference sequence). V lost 1 base and J lost 7, with 17 bases in between. The CDR3 loop spans 15 amino acids. The CDR3, as DNA: TGTGCCAGCAGCTTAGAGGGCGACGCTAGGATGGAGCAGTACTTC. This translates into CASSLEGDARMEQYF. The full variable domain, with the rest looked up from reference TRBV7-9 and TRBJ2-7, is DTGVSQNPRHKITKRGQNVTFRCDPISEHNRLYWYRQTLGQGPEFLTYFQNEAQLEKSRLLSDRFSAERPKGSFSTLEIQRTEQGDSAMYLCASSLEGDARMEQYFGPGTRLTVT.

In nucleotides, the CDR3 is TGTGCCTGGAGTGTTAGCAACAATGAGCAGTTCTTC. Encoded protein: CAWSVSNNEQFF. The chain recombines TRBV30 with TRBJ2-1; no firm D call. This CDR3 region has 12 residues. The germline CDR1 and CDR2 sequences are GTSNPN and SVGIG (reference sequence). The V end lost 0 bases, the J end lost 5 bases, and 5 bases lay between the germline ends.

The V and J genes are TRBV6-5 and TRBJ2-3, with a weak D call TRBD2 (6 bases). The ends were cut back, 0 bases at V and 5 bases at J, with 15 bases in the middle. This CDR3 is 16 amino acids long. Germline values: CDR1 MNHEY, CDR2 SVGAGI. Here the CDR3 DNA reads TGTGCCAGCAGTTACTCGACTAGGGTCAAAGGAGATACGCAGTATTTT. Protein: CASSYSTRVKGDTQYF.

The chain has TRBV3-1 and TRBJ1-4; D not certain. Germline CDR1 and CDR2: LGHDT and YNNKEL (reference sequence). Between the trimmed V and J ends, which lost 4 bases and 1 base, there was a span of 13 bases. This CDR3 comprises 16 residues. The CDR3 loop is CASSRPHRGTNEKLFF. DNA for the CDR3: TGTGCCAGCAGCCGACCACACCGCGGAACTAATGAAAAACTGTTTTTT.

This clonotype came up a few times. V is TRBV9 and J is TRBJ2-7, with D tentatively TRBD2 (5 bases). CDR3 length: 16 residues. CDR1 is SGDLS and CDR2 is YYNGEE in the germline V gene. Trimming pared 4 bases from V and 7 bases from J, leaving 24 bases between. CDR3 DNA: TGTGCCAGCAGCCCTCAGTTGGGGAGTAAGCTTGGGGAGCAGTACTTC. Residues: CASSPQLGSKLGEQYF.

V and J are TRBV6-2 or TRBV6-3 and TRBJ1-2, with 8 bases fitting TRBD1. The junction had 11 bases not matched to a gene; V was cut back by 2 bases and J by 6 bases. Per the germline V gene, CDR1 is MNHEY and CDR2 is SVGEGT. The CDR3 has 16 residues. CDR3 region: CASSYPAAATGDGYTF. The CDR3, as DNA: TGTGCCAGCAGTTACCCGGCCGCCGCGACAGGGGATGGCTACACCTTC.

This chain uses TRBV5-1 with TRBJ2-7, with D tentatively TRBD1 (5 bases). The CDR3 is 14 amino acids. Trimming pared 6 bases from V and 2 bases from J, leaving 15 bases between. In germline, CDR1 is SGHRS, CDR2 YFSETQ. Written as DNA, the CDR3 is TGCGCCAGCACTTCTCAGGGAATCCCCTACGAGCAGTACTTC. Its translation: CASTSQGIPYEQYF.

This clonotype has more than one count but fewer than ten. The chain recombines TRBV24-1 with TRBJ2-1, with D possibly matching TRBD2 (5 bases). Germline V lookup: CDR1 KGHDR, CDR2 SFDVKD. The CDR3 spans 15 residues. V lost 3 bases to trimming and J lost 6 bases, with 14 bases between them. CDR3 sequence: CATSDLRVSRNEQFF. The CDR3 DNA sequence: TGTGCCACCAGTGATCTGAGGGTCAGTCGCAATGAGCAGTTCTTC.

This chain's CDR3 is CASSLGGRGQETQYF. CDR3 coding DNA: TGCGCCAGCAGCTTGGGAGGGAGGGGACAAGAGACCCAGTACTTC. This chain connects TRBV5-1 to TRBJ2-5, with 7 bases fitting TRBD2. V was pared by 0 bases and J by 2 bases, with 4 bases of the junction left unmatched. The CDR3 loop spans 15 amino acids. Per the germline V gene, CDR1 is SGHRS and CDR2 is YFSETQ. The full variable domain, in which reference TRBV5-1 and TRBJ2-5 provide the parts outside the CDR3, is KAGVTQTPRYLIKTRGQQVTLSCSPISGHRSVSWYQQTPGQGLQFLFEYFSETQRNKGNFPGRFSGRQFSNSRSEMNVSTLELGDSALYLCASSLGGRGQETQYFGPGTRLLVL.

This clonotype has a count of ten or more. The chain joins TRBV6-1 to TRBJ1-2; TRBD1 aligns across 8 bases. Trimming at V came to 6 bases and at J to 8 bases, leaving 5 bases not matched to a gene. CDR3 length: 12 amino acids. Germline values: CDR1 MNHNS, CDR2 SASEGT. The CDR3 reads CASSGTGYGYTF. The CDR3 nucleotides read TGTGCCAGCAGCGGGACAGGCTACGGCTACACCTTC.

This sequence joins TRBV25-1 and TRBJ2-1; D gene ambiguous. Per germline, CDR1 MGHDK and CDR2 SYGVNS. Trimming cost V 10 bases and J 7 bases, with 14 bases left between them. This CDR3 is 12 amino acids long. Written as DNA, the CDR3 is TGTGCCACCACTCTCGGCCGGAATGAGCAGTTCTTC. This translates into CATTLGRNEQFF.

The chain carries TRBV20-1 and TRBJ1-2; D is possibly TRBD1 (5 bases). Per germline, CDR1 DFQATT and CDR2 SNEGSKA (reference sequence). With 3 bases removed from V and 7 bases from J, the gap between germline ends came to 18 bases. CDR3 size: 14 residues. The CDR3 is CSASPRVVYSGYTF. CDR3 bases: TGCAGTGCTAGCCCCAGGGTAGTCTATAGTGGCTACACCTTC.

This chain joins TRBV7-3 and TRBJ2-3, with TRBD2 matching 13 bases. The CDR3 has 16 residues. J lost 3 bases, V lost 9 bases, and 9 bases had no gene match. Germline V lookup: CDR1 SGHTA, CDR2 FQGTGA. In DNA form, the CDR3 reads TGTGCCAGTAGGATGGGGGGACTAGCGGGGACAGATACGCAGTATTTT. Translation: CASRMGGLAGTDTQYF.

In its sample, this clonotype was seen a few times. The chain employs TRBV12-3 or TRBV12-4 and TRBJ1-2; D ambiguous. The V and J ends lost 0 bases and 7 bases respectively, with 15 bases between them. CDR3 size: 15 residues. Written as DNA, the CDR3 is TGTGCCAGCAGTTTAGCGGGCCGGGTATCTTCTGGCTACACCTTC. This codes for CASSLAGRVSSGYTF.

This clonotype was counted a few times. The chain is built from TRBV25-1 and TRBJ2-5, with 10 bases identical to TRBD1. Germline V gene sequence: CDR1 MGHDK, CDR2 SYGVNS. CDR3 length: 16 residues. Trimming removed 4 bases from V and 1 base from J; junction bases left unmatched: 6. CDR3 protein: CASSVDRGRTQETQYF. The CDR3 DNA reads as TGTGCCAGCAGTGTCGACAGGGGGCGAACCCAAGAGACCCAGTACTTC.

The sample holds a few counts of this clonotype. V gene TRBV29-1 combines with J gene TRBJ2-7; maybe TRBD2 (5 bases). The V gene lost 7 bases and the J gene lost 0 bases, with 10 bases spanning the gap. CDR1 and CDR2 from the germline V gene are SQVTM and ANQGSEA. The CDR3 consists of 12 residues. The CDR3 DNA reads TGCAGCGCCGGACTGTCCTCCTACGAGCAGTACTTC. Translated: CSAGLSSYEQYF.

The V gene is TRBV25-1, the J gene TRBJ2-1; either TRBD1 or TRBD2 may fit D (5 bases each). In germline, CDR1 is MGHDK, CDR2 SYGVNS. Between the trimmed V and J ends, which lost 0 bases and 8 bases, there was a span of 8 bases. The CDR3 totals 13 residues. In DNA, the CDR3 is TGTGCCAGCAGTGAATATATGGGGGATGAGCAGTTCTTC. It codes for CASSEYMGDEQFF.

The rearrangement uses TRBV20-1 and TRBJ2-5; possibly TRBD1 or TRBD2 for D (5 bases each). The CDR3 spans 13 residues. The germline V and J ends were trimmed by 5 bases and 9 bases, with 19 bases remaining between them. Per the germline V gene, CDR1 is DFQATT and CDR2 is SNEGSKA (reference sequence). CDR3 protein: CSAERGSIRSQYF. The CDR3 DNA reads TGCAGTGCTGAGAGGGGTAGCATCCGATCCCAGTACTTC.

This clonotype was detected a few times. This chain connects TRBV5-1 to TRBJ1-1; no clear D. CDR1 is SGHRS and CDR2 is YFSETQ in the germline V gene. The V and J ends lost 5 bases and 1 base respectively, with 12 bases between them. The CDR3 has 14 amino acids. CDR3 in amino acids: CASRFNRQNTEAFF. CDR3 nucleotide sequence: TGCGCCAGCAGGTTCAACAGACAGAACACTGAAGCTTTCTTT.

The chain carries TRBV4-1 and TRBJ2-7, with TRBD2 matching over 8 bases. From germline, CDR1 is MGHRA and CDR2 YSYEKL. V shed 2 bases, J shed 7 bases, and the junction held 7 bases outside the gene matches. CDR3 length: 14 amino acids. This CDR3 reads CASSQPGGTREQYF. The CDR3 DNA reads TGCGCCAGCAGCCAACCGGGAGGGACGCGGGAGCAGTACTTC.

In nucleotides, the CDR3 is TGTGCCAGTAGGCTCGTTTTCGGGGACTCCTACGAGCAGTACTTC. It is translated as CASRLVFGDSYEQYF. The chain is built from TRBV19 and TRBJ2-7, with a tentative D call TRBD2 (5 bases). This CDR3 region has 15 residues. In germline, CDR1 is LNHDA, CDR2 SQIVND (reference sequence). Between the trimmed V and J ends, which lost 6 bases and 0 bases, there was a span of 15 bases.

The rearrangement uses TRBV5-1 and TRBJ2-1, with a weak D call TRBD1 (5 bases). The CDR3 consists of 14 residues. CDR1 and CDR2 from the germline V gene are SGHRS and YFSETQ. V lost 4 bases and J 8 bases, leaving 16 bases between the germline ends. The CDR3, as DNA: TGCGCCAGCAGCACCTGGCCAAGGGGCGATGAGCAGTTCTTC. Translation gives CASSTWPRGDEQFF.

This clonotype was seen repeatedly, ten times or more. This chain links TRBV25-1 with TRBJ2-3, with TRBD1 matching 8 bases. J was trimmed by 2 bases and V by 3 bases; bases with no gene match: 4. CDR1 and CDR2 from the germline V gene are MGHDK and SYGVNS. The CDR3 sequence is 15 residues long. CDR3 sequence (DNA): TGTGCCAGCAGTGACCAGGGGGCACTCACAGATACGCAGTATTTT. Translation: CASSDQGALTDTQYF.

This clonotype was observed many times. The chain joins TRBV5-6 to TRBJ2-5, with D possibly being TRBD2 (5 bases). CDR1 is SGHDT and CDR2 is YYEEEE in the germline V gene. The CDR3 runs 13 residues. Deletions cut 0 bases from V and 7 bases from J, with 10 bases between. CDR3: CASSLVGGGTQYF. DNA for the CDR3: TGTGCCAGCAGCTTGGTGGGTGGAGGGACCCAGTACTTC.